The T cell receptor (beta chain) described here comes from a study of CD8 T cells in Susac syndrome. V was pared by 2 bases and J by 0 bases, with 14 bases between. The germline gives CDR1 MGHRA, CDR2 YSYEKL. The length of the CDR3 is 18 residues. RNA was extracted with the RNeasy kit, and a quantity of roughly 0.5 to 1 ug was reverse transcribed using random hexamers. TCRdb re-derived calls from the immunoSEQ multiplex PCR reads in MiXCR, one entry per CDR3 protein. The table lists over 150,000 distinct CDR3 sequences, approximately 94% of them singletons. In contrast to the negatively isolated CD8+ and CD4+ T cells, TEMRA cells were FACS-enriched.

Material for sequencing was CD4+ T cells from PBMCs. The chain joins TRBV4-1 to TRBJ1-6; D uncertain. The receptor was derived from a human donor with Susac syndrome. As DNA, the CDR3 is TGCGCCAGCAGCCAATGGGAGGCGGTGAGCTCCTATAATTCACCCCTCCACTTT. This gives the protein CASSQWEAVSSYNSPLHF.